This TCR beta chain was sequenced in a study of T-cell memory formation after mild COVID-19. Study-level findings and limits: Specificity for SARS-CoV-2 was not confirmed among the second-wave clones peaking on day 37. Among clones contracting day 15 to 85, CD4/CD8 was balanced, whereas later expanders leaned CD4+. CD4+ clones that contracted lay mainly in CM and EM; CD8+ ones lay in EMRA.

This CDR3 region has 15 residues. CDR1 and CDR2 (germline): LNHNV, YYDKDF (reference sequence). V lost 4 bases, J lost 1 base, and 12 bases lay in between. Using its own MiXCR run on the 5' RACE reads, TCRdb lists one record per CDR3 protein. The sample holds roughly 200,000 distinct CDR3 sequences, about 22% seen once. Concerning this clonotype itself: Its target is not known.

Sequencing used PBMCs or a T cell subset sorted from them (not recorded which). The sequence was collected from an adult woman who had mild COVID-19 (a few samples of this study predate the infection). Cell type and time point are not known. The rearrangement joins TRBV15 to TRBJ2-3; unclear D gene. The CDR3 coding sequence is TGTGCCACCAGCACGTGGGGTCTTGGCACAGATACGCAGTATTTT. Encoded protein: CATSTWGLGTDTQYF.